Below are 20 T cell receptor beta chains sequenced from a single sample in a study of blood T cell repertoires in COVID-19. The assay was immunoSEQ multiplex PCR, and TCRdb's table has in-frame clones only and misses some. The data contain some 460,000 clones, around 87% of them singletons. Material for sequencing was PBMCs or T cells enriched from blood (not recorded which). The receptors here all came from a woman under 30 who had recovered from COVID-19.

The chain joins TRBV30 to TRBJ1-2, with 12 bases matching TRBD1. V lost 4 bases and J lost 4; bases outside the gene matches: 7. Germline V lookup: CDR1 GTSNPN, CDR2 SVGIG (reference sequence). The CDR3 totals 15 residues. CDR3 amino acids: CAWNYGTGGSYGYTF. The CDR3 nucleotides are TGTGCCTGGAACTACGGGACAGGGGGCAGCTATGGCTACACCTTC.

The rearrangement uses TRBV19 and TRBJ2-1; 13 positions match TRBD2. This CDR3 is 16 amino acids long. J gave up 3 bases and V 4 bases, and 3 bases lay outside the gene matches. The germline CDR1 and CDR2 sequences are LNHDA and SQIVND (reference sequence). This chain's CDR3 is CASSTGTSGVYNEQFF. The CDR3 DNA reads as TGTGCCAGTAGTACTGGGACTAGCGGGGTCTACAATGAGCAGTTCTTC. The whole variable domain, filled in from reference TRBV19 and TRBJ2-1, reads DGGITQSPKYLFRKEGQNVTLSCEQNLNHDAMYWYRQDPGQGLRLIYYSQIVNDFQKGDIAEGYSVSREKKESFPLTVTSAQKNPTAFYLCASSTGTSGVYNEQFFGPGTRLTVL.

The rearrangement joins TRBV4-1 to TRBJ2-1; 12 bases align to TRBD2. This CDR3 region has 18 residues. CDR1 and CDR2 from the germline V gene are MGHRA and YSYEKL. The junction had 8 bases not matched to a gene; V was cut back by 3 bases and J by 2 bases. CDR3 sequence (DNA): TGCGCCAGCAGCCACCCCGAATCTAGCGGGGGGGCCTACAATGAGCAGTTCTTC. Its translation is CASSHPESSGGAYNEQFF.

The CDR3 bases are TGTGCCAGCAGGGGGACAGGGGGAGAGGAGCAGTTCTTC. The encoded protein is CASRGTGGEEQFF. The J gene is TRBJ2-1, the V gene TRBV5-4; 11 nucleotides agree with TRBD1. Trimming cost V 5 bases and J 10 bases; bases outside gene matches: 5. This CDR3 contains 13 residues. Germline CDR1 is SGHNT and CDR2 is YYREEE (reference sequence).

The gene calls are TRBV28 and TRBJ1-1; D uncertain. This CDR3 contains 14 residues. Trimming took 6 bases from V and 3 from J, leaving 14 bases between them. Germline V gives CDR1 MDHEN, CDR2 SYDVKM. The CDR3: CASSPLDRHTEAFF. In DNA form, the CDR3 reads TGTGCCAGCAGCCCCCTAGACCGGCACACTGAAGCTTTCTTT.

The chain uses TRBV4-1 and TRBJ2-7; D may be TRBD2 (5 bases). This CDR3 spans 17 amino acids. Trimming took 0 bases from V and 2 from J, leaving 17 bases between them. Germline lookup yields CDR1 MGHRA and CDR2 YSYEKL. The CDR3 sequence is CASSQDRRAGRTYEQYF. DNA of the CDR3: TGCGCCAGCAGCCAAGATCGGCGGGCGGGCCGAACCTACGAGCAGTACTTC.

The chain uses TRBV5-6 and TRBJ1-4, with 7 nucleotides matching TRBD1. CDR1 and CDR2 from the germline V gene are SGHDT and YYEEEE. The CDR3 loop spans 13 amino acids. After removal of 4 bases from V and 6 bases from J, the junction contained 3 bases not matched to a gene. The CDR3 coding sequence is TGTGCCAGCAGCCCTGACAGGGATGAAAAACTGTTTTTT. This codes for CASSPDRDEKLFF.

This chain links TRBV5-1 with TRBJ1-1; a weak D match, TRBD1 (6 bases). The length of the CDR3 is 14 residues. The V gene's germline CDR1 is SGHRS and CDR2 YFSETQ. V gave up 2 bases and J gave up 0 bases, with 8 bases separating them. The DNA for the CDR3 is TGCGCCAGCAGCTTCAGGGACATGAACACTGAAGCTTTCTTT. Translating it yields CASSFRDMNTEAFF.

Remarks on this clone: Different DNA sequences within this sample yield the same CDR3. This sequence joins TRBV5-1 and TRBJ2-7, with a tentative D call TRBD2 (5 bases). This CDR3 has 14 residues. V shed 2 bases and J shed 0 bases, with 9 bases lying between them. Germline CDR1 reads SGHRS; CDR2 reads YFSETQ. The CDR3 sequence is CASSLGGLSYEQYF. CDR3 bases: TGCGCCAGCAGCTTAGGAGGTCTCTCCTACGAGCAGTACTTC.

This chain uses TRBV13 with TRBJ1-2; 12 positions match TRBD1. Germline V gene sequence: CDR1 PRHDT, CDR2 FYEKMQ (reference sequence). The CDR3 covers 15 residues. Trimming at V came to 4 bases and at J to 4 bases, leaving 4 bases not matched to a gene. The CDR3 region has the DNA TGTGCCAGCAGCTCGGGACAGGGGGCTTTCTATGGCTACACCTTC. Protein: CASSSGQGAFYGYTF.

The V call is TRBV7-6, the J call TRBJ2-2, with D perhaps TRBD1 (5 bases). Germline loops: CDR1 SGHVS, CDR2 FNYEAQ. V lost 4 bases, J lost 0 bases, and 12 bases lay in between. The CDR3 contains 16 residues. For the CDR3, the DNA is TGTGCCAGCAGCTCGGAGACAGCCGCGAACACCGGGGAGCTGTTTTTT. As protein: CASSSETAANTGELFF. Full variable domain (remainder filled in from reference TRBV7-6 and TRBJ2-2): GAGVSQSPRYKVTKRGQDVALRCDPISGHVSLYWYRQALGQGPEFLTYFNYEAQQDKSGLPNDRFSAERPEGSISTLTIQRTEQRDSAMYRCASSSETAANTGELFFGEGSRLTVL.

The chain is built from TRBV6-5 and TRBJ1-1; D not resolved. This CDR3 is 13 amino acids long. Deletions cut 5 bases from V and 7 bases from J, with 14 bases between. CDR1 MNHEY and CDR2 SVGAGI come from the germline V gene. CDR3 sequence: CASSLREWGEAFF. In DNA form, the CDR3 reads TGTGCCAGCAGTCTGAGGGAGTGGGGTGAAGCTTTCTTT.

This clone was picked up one time. V and J are TRBV7-9 and TRBJ1-6, with a weak D call TRBD1 (6 bases). Trimming removed 2 bases at V and 10 bases at J, with 12 bases between. Germline assignment: CDR1 SEHNR and CDR2 FQNEAQ (reference sequence). The CDR3 runs 14 residues. The CDR3 DNA reads as TGTGCCAGCAGCTTACAGGGGTCGAAATCACCCCTCCACTTT. Translated, it gives CASSLQGSKSPLHF.

The chain has TRBV5-4 and TRBJ2-3; 8 nucleotides match TRBD2. Germline CDR1 is SGHNT and CDR2 is YYREEE (reference sequence). The CDR3 consists of 14 residues. Trimming at V came to 4 bases and at J to 6 bases, leaving 7 bases not matched to a gene. The CDR3 protein is CASSLYSGMDTQYF. The CDR3 region has the DNA TGTGCCAGCAGCCTTTATAGCGGGATGGATACGCAGTATTTT.

The chain is built from TRBV29-1 and TRBJ1-2; D might be TRBD1 (6 bases). CDR1 SQVTM and CDR2 ANQGSEA come from the germline V gene. V gave up 3 bases and J gave up 6 bases, with 17 bases separating them. The CDR3 extends over 14 amino acids. The CDR3 spells CSVEKAGVPHGYTF. The CDR3 nucleotides read TGCAGCGTTGAGAAAGCAGGGGTCCCTCATGGCTACACCTTC.

V is TRBV18 and J is TRBJ1-2; no firm D call. V was cut by 2 bases and J by 8 bases, with 15 bases left in between. This CDR3 spans 14 amino acids. The germline V gene has CDR1 KGHSH and CDR2 LQKENI. The CDR3 DNA reads as TGTGCCAGCTCACCAGGCGTGCCTTCGGGGGGCTACACCTTC. This codes for CASSPGVPSGGYTF.

The V call is TRBV7-2, the J call TRBJ1-2; weak D call: TRBD1 (6 bases). The germline V gene encodes CDR1 SGHTA and CDR2 FQGNSA. V lost 4 bases and J lost 8, with 20 bases in between. The CDR3 covers 15 residues. CDR3 loop: CASSYNDAGVGGYTF. The CDR3 region has the DNA TGTGCCAGCAGCTACAATGATGCAGGGGTTGGAGGCTACACCTTC.

The J gene is TRBJ1-1, the V gene TRBV19, with a possible D match to TRBD1 (5 bases). Looked up from germline, CDR1 is LNHDA and CDR2 is SQIVND (reference sequence). The CDR3 is made up of 15 amino acids. V lost 5 bases, J lost 5 bases, and 18 bases lay in between. CDR3 nucleotides: TGTGCCAGTAGTTCCCTTAGCGGGGGAAGGACTGAAGCTTTCTTT. Translated, it gives CASSSLSGGRTEAFF.

CDR3 amino acids: CASSEAALQETQYF. CDR3 DNA: TGTGCCAGCAGTGAAGCGGCCCTCCAAGAGACCCAGTACTTC. V usage is TRBV6-1 and J usage is TRBJ2-5; D is unresolved. Between the trimmed V and J ends, which lost 0 bases and 1 base, there was a span of 6 bases. The length of the CDR3 is 14 residues. The V gene's germline CDR1 is MNHNS and CDR2 SASEGT.

The V and J genes are TRBV5-1 and TRBJ1-2, with D tentatively TRBD1 (5 bases). This CDR3 comprises 14 residues. Germline values: CDR1 SGHRS, CDR2 YFSETQ. Trimming pared 0 bases from V and 3 bases from J, leaving 9 bases between. The CDR3 sequence: CASSLGQLDYGYTF. CDR3 bases: TGCGCCAGCAGCTTGGGACAGTTGGACTATGGCTACACCTTC.